Described below is a single T cell receptor beta chain sequence and its context. Its antigen is not identified. This record comes from a study of post-analysis software for immune sequencing data. About the study: The patients showed relapsing-remitting, secondary progressive and progressive-relapsing multiple sclerosis courses.

The germline V and J ends were trimmed by 4 bases and 4 bases, with 10 bases remaining between them. Germline values: CDR1 SQVTM, CDR2 ANQGSEA. The CDR3 runs 13 residues. General study results and limits: Patients with multiple sclerosis recorded significantly lower normalized Chao1 diversity than controls, the study found. Among roughly five TRBV segments more frequent in patients than controls were TRBV5-6, TRBV5-1 and TRBV20-1.

Prepared TCR beta cDNA libraries contained unique molecular identifiers. Input populations of roughly 1 to 11 million T cells gave rise to 500,000 to 600,000 cDNA molecules. One entry per CDR3 protein, called by TCRdb with MiXCR from the PCR reads. Of about 770,000 distinct CDR3 sequences in the sample, 40% to 55% were seen once. The chain carries TRBV29-1 and TRBJ1-4; no clear D gene. The sequence was collected from a girl aged 10 to 17 with multiple sclerosis. The sequenced material came from blood. The chain's CDR3 is CSVGWGINEKLFF. CDR3 nucleotides: TGCAGCGTTGGTTGGGGAATTAATGAAAAACTGTTTTTT.